The 24 T cell receptor beta chains below were found in one sample sequenced in a study of prognosis after radiotherapy for stage I lung cancer. Two rounds of multiplex PCR amplified TCR beta CDR3 from genomic DNA. First-round PCR used primers specific to each TRBV and TRBJ gene. TCRdb reanalysed the multiplex PCR reads using MiXCR and keeps one entry per CDR3 protein. Here the sample spans 50,000 to 75,000 distinct CDR3 sequences, around a quarter being singletons. The sample consisted of PBMCs, taken before or after stereotactic body radiation therapy (not recorded which). These receptors were collected from a donor aged 50 or older with non-small cell lung cancer.

This clonotype was picked up many times. V is TRBV5-1 and J is TRBJ2-1; 10 bases match TRBD2. V gave up 2 bases and J gave up 6 bases; unmatched junction bases: 5. Germline-derived CDR1 and CDR2 are SGHRS and YFSETQ. This CDR3 has 15 amino acids. The CDR3 sequence is CASSFSGGDTNEQFF. The DNA for the CDR3 is TGCGCCAGCAGCTTCAGCGGGGGGGATACCAATGAGCAGTTCTTC.

This clonotype was recorded many times. V usage is TRBV6-1 and J usage is TRBJ1-6; the D is unclear. The CDR3 is 16 amino acids. Germline V gene lookup returns CDR1 MNHNS and CDR2 SASEGT. V was pared by 6 bases and J by 4 bases, with 16 bases between. DNA for the CDR3: TGTGCCAGCAGAGACGGAACGGGAGGATATAATTCACCCCTCCACTTT. The encoded protein is CASRDGTGGYNSPLHF.

This clonotype came up many times. V usage is TRBV2 and J usage is TRBJ2-7, with 10 bases identical to TRBD1. With 4 bases clipped from V and 6 bases from J, the junction kept 12 bases outside the gene matches. From germline, CDR1 is SNHLY and CDR2 FYNNEI. This CDR3 comprises 16 residues. The CDR3 sequence: CASSASGQGNSGEQYF. For the CDR3, the DNA is TGTGCCAGCAGTGCATCGGGACAGGGGAATTCGGGCGAGCAGTACTTC.

This clonotype was recorded at least ten times. The CDR3: CATSDSQGQEYF. The CDR3 coding sequence is TGTGCCACCAGTGATTCTCAGGGGCAGGAGTACTTC. The chain recombines TRBV24-1 with TRBJ2-7; D perhaps matches TRBD1 (6 bases). Germline V gene lookup returns CDR1 KGHDR and CDR2 SFDVKD. This CDR3 contains 12 residues. V lost 2 bases and J 11 bases, leaving 12 bases between the germline ends.

There are many counts of this clonotype. The V and J genes are TRBV19 and TRBJ1-1, with no clear D. This CDR3 contains 15 residues. The germline V gene has CDR1 LNHDA and CDR2 SQIVND (reference sequence). V was clipped by 0 bases and J by 1 base, with 9 bases between them. The CDR3 is CASSIDRWRNTEAFF. CDR3 in DNA: TGTGCCAGTAGTATAGATCGGTGGAGGAACACTGAAGCTTTCTTT.

This clonotype was observed at least ten times. The rearrangement joins TRBV12-3 or TRBV12-4 to TRBJ1-1; D is unclear. The CDR3 has 13 residues. V lost 7 bases and J lost 0, with 9 bases in between. The CDR3 sequence: CASIRNLNTEAFF. The CDR3 DNA follows: TGTGCCAGCATCCGGAACCTGAACACTGAAGCTTTCTTT.

This clonotype was picked up many times. The rearrangement joins TRBV7-9 to TRBJ1-1, with TRBD1 identical over 11 bases. This CDR3 spans 14 amino acids. V gave up 8 bases and J gave up 1 base; unmatched junction bases: 3. Germline V lookup: CDR1 SEHNR, CDR2 FQNEAQ (reference sequence). CDR3 nucleotide sequence: TGTGCCAGCGCCGGACAGGGGGCGAACACTGAAGCTTTCTTT. It encodes CASAGQGANTEAFF.

In this sample, this clonotype turned up many times. The chain is built from TRBV2 and TRBJ2-1; 11 bases align to TRBD2. This CDR3 region has 15 residues. V trimming: 6 bases; J trimming: 1 base; junction bases outside the gene matches: 2. CDR1 is SNHLY, CDR2 FYNNEI, per germline. CDR3 DNA: TGTGCCAGCAGCCCTAGCGGGGGGTCCTACAATGAGCAGTTCTTC. This translates into CASSPSGGSYNEQFF.

This clonotype was detected only a few times. A read error is the likely source, as a far larger clone sits one nucleotide away. This rearrangement joins TRBV6-2 or TRBV6-3 to TRBJ1-4; the match to TRBD1 covers 9 bases. Germline V gives CDR1 MNHEY, CDR2 SVGEGT. The J segment lost 7 bases and the V segment lost 9 bases, leaving 6 bases of the junction unmatched. The CDR3 is 13 amino acids. The CDR3, as DNA: TGTGCCAGAAGGAACAGGGGGCGTGAAAAACTGTTTTTT. It yields the protein CARRNRGREKLFF.

There are many counts of this clonotype. V is TRBV9 and J is TRBJ1-3; a weak D match, TRBD1 (5 bases). Germline-derived CDR1 and CDR2 are SGDLS and YYNGEE. V was clipped by 6 bases and J by 2 bases, with 15 bases between them. CDR3 size: 15 residues. The CDR3 sequence: CASTSRGEAGNTIYF. Written as DNA, the CDR3 is TGTGCCAGCACCTCACGGGGGGAAGCTGGAAACACCATATATTTT.

The V and J genes are TRBV20-1 and TRBJ2-7, with 11 bases matching TRBD1. CDR1 and CDR2 (germline): DFQATT, SNEGSKA (reference sequence). CDR3 length equals 14 residues. Losses at the gene ends were 2 bases for V and 6 bases for J; bases not matched to a gene: 6. This chain's CDR3 is CSARSGTGGLEQYF. CDR3 nucleotide sequence: TGCAGTGCTAGATCCGGGACAGGGGGACTCGAGCAGTACTTC.

This chain links TRBV15 with TRBJ1-5, with D unclear. CDR1 and CDR2 (germline): LNHNV, YYDKDF (reference sequence). The CDR3 extends over 15 amino acids. Between the trimmed V and J ends, which lost 5 bases and 3 bases, there was a span of 14 bases. In nucleotides, the CDR3 is TGTGCCACCAGCCCGGACGTTCGGCACAATCAGCCCCAGCATTTT. Protein sequence: CATSPDVRHNQPQHF.

This clonotype was recorded at least ten times. The V gene is TRBV29-1, the J gene TRBJ2-1; 9 bases align to TRBD2. CDR1 SQVTM and CDR2 ANQGSEA come from the germline V gene. V lost 6 bases, J lost 10 bases, and 22 bases stayed unmatched. This CDR3 region has 17 residues. The CDR3 coding sequence is TGCAGCGTCGTCGACGGGGTTGGGCGGGGGGGCCCCGGAGAGCAGTTCTTC. Amino acid sequence: CSVVDGVGRGGPGEQFF.

Worth noting for this clonotype: Given a far larger clone just one base away, this is likely a sequencing read error. The chain joins TRBV6-2 or TRBV6-3 to TRBJ1-1; D is ambiguous. From germline, CDR1 is MNHEY and CDR2 SVGEGT. The CDR3 sequence is 14 residues long. The CDR3 DNA reads as TGTGCCAGCAGTGAACAGCCAGAGGGTGGTGAAGCTTTATTT. Protein: CASSEQPEGGEALF.

This clonotype has just a few counts. One base away lies a much larger clone, so this may be a sequencing read error. The chain is built from TRBV6-2 or TRBV6-3 and TRBJ2-7; 8 nucleotides match TRBD1. J lost 3 bases, V lost 5 bases, and 18 bases had no gene match. This CDR3 has 18 residues. Germline V gene data show CDR1 as MNHEY and CDR2 as SVGEGT. CDR3 residues: CASSGRGTGSPRHYEQYF. Written as DNA, the CDR3 is TGTGCCAGCAGTGGTAGGGGGACAGGCTCTCCCCGCCACTACGAGCAGTACTTC.

This rearrangement joins TRBV7-2 to TRBJ1-6, with D tentatively TRBD1 (5 bases). CDR1 and CDR2 (germline): SGHTA, FQGNSA. Trimming shortened V by 1 base and J by 7 bases, and 17 bases separated the two germline ends. CDR3 size: 17 residues. CDR3 sequence reads: CASSLGSEGRRNSPLHF. DNA for the CDR3: TGTGCCAGCAGCTTAGGGAGCGAGGGGCGCAGAAATTCACCCCTCCACTTT.

At least ten counts were recorded for this clonotype. The chain combines TRBV11-3 with TRBJ1-1, with D hard to call. Trimming took 5 bases from V and 4 from J, leaving 11 bases between them. Germline V CDR1 and CDR2: SGHNT, YENEEA. CDR3 length: 13 amino acids. The CDR3 nucleotides are TGTGCCAGCAGCCAGGTACCTGGCACTGAAGCTTTCTTT. Its translation: CASSQVPGTEAFF.

This clonotype was seen repeatedly, ten times or more. This chain joins TRBV6-5 and TRBJ2-7; D gene ambiguous. Trimming took off 0 bases at V and 1 base at J, with 7 bases between the two ends. The CDR3 is 14 residues long. Germline V gene data show CDR1 as MNHEY and CDR2 as SVGAGI. The chain's CDR3 is CASSYSGQSYEQYF. The CDR3 DNA is TGTGCCAGCAGTTACTCGGGCCAGTCCTACGAGCAGTACTTC.

Ten or more counts support this clonotype. The chain carries TRBV20-1 and TRBJ2-3, with D uncertain. The CDR3 covers 13 residues. CDR1 is DFQATT, CDR2 SNEGSKA, per germline (reference sequence). Trimming stripped 3 bases from V and 0 bases from J, with 7 bases between. The CDR3 nucleotides are TGCAGTGCTAGGGAGACAAGCACAGATACGCAGTATTTT. Encoded protein: CSARETSTDTQYF.

Regarding this clonotype: The junction departs from the called germline gene at one end, perhaps through a read error. This chain joins TRBV6-2 or TRBV6-3 and TRBJ1-2; D gene uncertain. The CDR3 is 16 amino acids. Germline CDR1 MNHEY, CDR2 SVGEGT. The CDR3 reads CASSFNLPGGRYGYTF. CDR3 nucleotides: TGTGCCAGCAGTTTTAATTTGCCGGGAGGACGGTATGGCTACACATTC.

This clonotype was recorded many times. V gene TRBV7-9 combines with J gene TRBJ1-1, with 9 bases aligning to TRBD1. The CDR3 is made up of 17 amino acids. Germline V gives CDR1 SEHNR, CDR2 FQNEAQ (reference sequence). V lost 5 bases, J lost 0 bases, and 10 bases stayed unmatched. The CDR3 coding sequence is TGTGCCAGCAGCGACATTGGGGGACAGGGAATGAACACTGAAGCTTTCTTT. It codes for CASSDIGGQGMNTEAFF.

The chain links TRBV2 to TRBJ1-2, with TRBD1 identical over 7 bases. This CDR3 has 14 amino acids. In germline, CDR1 is SNHLY, CDR2 FYNNEI. V trimming: 9 bases; J trimming: 7 bases; junction bases outside the gene matches: 14. The CDR3 loop reads CASSKNGAGGGYTF. CDR3 bases: TGTGCCAGTAGTAAAAATGGGGCAGGGGGTGGCTACACCTTC. Together with reference TRBV2 and TRBJ1-2, the CDR3 gives the full variable domain: EPEVTQTPSHQVTQMGQEVILRCVPISNHLYFYWYRQILGQKVEFLVSFYNNEISEKSEIFDDQFSVERPDGSNFTLKIRSTKLEDSAMYFCASSKNGAGGGYTFGSGTRLTVV.

This clonotype was seen many times. V and J are TRBV4-1 and TRBJ2-1; 7 bases agree with TRBD1. There are 16 residues in the CDR3. Germline V gene sequence: CDR1 MGHRA, CDR2 YSYEKL. The V segment lost 0 bases and the J segment 5 bases; nucleotides outside the gene matches: 7. CDR3 loop: CASSQDEDRLHNEQFF. The CDR3 DNA follows: TGCGCCAGCAGCCAAGATGAGGACAGGCTACACAATGAGCAGTTCTTC.

This clonotype was detected ten times or more. The rearrangement joins TRBV11-3 to TRBJ2-1; D is possibly TRBD2 (6 bases). This CDR3 has 12 amino acids. Trimming cost V 2 bases and J 10 bases, with 9 bases left between them. Germline lookup yields CDR1 SGHNT and CDR2 YENEEA. CDR3 nucleotide sequence: TGTGCCAGCAGCTTACTAGGAGGGGAGCAGTTCTTC. Its protein product is CASSLLGGEQFF.